This TCR beta chain is drawn from a study of blood T cell repertoires in COVID-19. Study-level background: Collection of acute and convalescent COVID-19 samples took place in the United States, Italy and Spain. PBMCs, B-cell-depleted T cells, or T cells provided the cDNA or gDNA that made up the material.

This clone turned up a few times. In the authors' methods: Amplification from reference gene primers served as the basis for estimated nucleated cell counts. Assay used: immunoSEQ multiplex PCR; TCRdb lists only in-frame clones, some missing. V, J and clone size derive from that table, while D and trimming were established from the DNA sequence. The sample holds 220,000 or so clones, around 86% seen once. Enrollment of patients from Seattle took place during active infection, with longitudinal follow-up. The sequence was obtained from a woman older than 75 with COVID-19, enrolled during active disease. Sequencing was done on a sample of peripheral blood.

CDR3 sequence (DNA): TGTGCCAGCAGTTTCACAGGGTCGGGAAACACCATATATTTT. Translated: CASSFTGSGNTIYF. The rearrangement joins TRBV6-5 to TRBJ1-3, with a tentative D call TRBD1 (6 bases). Trimming removed 4 bases at V and 4 bases at J, with 11 bases between. Germline lookup yields CDR1 MNHEY and CDR2 SVGAGI. This CDR3 region has 14 residues.